The 28 T cell receptor beta chains in this list originate from one sample, sequenced in a study of EBV T-cell therapy then PD-1 blockade in nasopharyngeal carcinoma. Their antigen targets remain unknown. As for treatment: AdE1-LMPpoly-expanded autologous EBV-specific T-cell therapy followed by anti-PD-1 nivolumab. The protocol was immunoSEQ multiplex PCR, while the TCRdb copy is restricted to in-frame clones and leaves out a portion. Of roughly 19,000 clones detected, approximately 88% appear once; the ten largest clones hold 31%. Here the sequenced sample was CD8+ T cells from blood, taken around day 35 from a patient whose treatment included autologous EBV-specific T cells and nivolumab. Source of these receptors: a man aged 40-49 years with nasopharyngeal carcinoma.

The chain combines TRBV5-4 with TRBJ1-1; no clear D. V lost 3 bases to trimming and J lost 0 bases, with 12 bases between them. Germline values: CDR1 SGHNT, CDR2 YYREEE (reference sequence). The CDR3 has 15 residues. CDR3 protein: CASSSDYGMNTEAFF. The CDR3 DNA follows: TGTGCCAGCAGCTCTGACTATGGAATGAACACTGAAGCTTTCTTT.

The chain has TRBV14 and TRBJ2-7; TRBD1 matches at 7 bases. Germline V gene data show CDR1 as SGHDN and CDR2 as FVKESK. The CDR3 runs 18 residues. V dropped 3 bases and J dropped 5; count of bases not matched to a gene: 19. CDR3 nucleotide sequence: TGTGCCAGCAGCCATAGTTGGTTTGAGGGGGCGCGGTGGAACGAGCAGTACTTC. Amino acid sequence: CASSHSWFEGARWNEQYF.

The chain links TRBV2 to TRBJ1-5; a weak D match, TRBD1 (6 bases). The germline CDR1 and CDR2 sequences are SNHLY and FYNNEI. The CDR3 extends over 13 amino acids. CDR3 sequence (DNA): TGTGGCAGTGGACAGTATAGCAATCAGCCCCAGCATTTT. Protein product: CGSGQYSNQPQHF.

The J gene is TRBJ2-7, the V gene TRBV27; TRBD1 or TRBD2 may be the D gene (5 bases each). V gave up 4 bases and J gave up 5 bases, with 12 bases separating them. The CDR3 length is 13 residues. Germline V gene data show CDR1 as MNHEY and CDR2 as SMNVEV (reference sequence). The CDR3 spells CASSWVGPHEQYF. In DNA, the CDR3 is TGTGCCAGCAGTTGGGTGGGACCCCACGAGCAGTACTTC.

The genes are TRBV7-8 and TRBJ2-7, with D perhaps TRBD2 (6 bases). The CDR3 sequence is 14 residues long. CDR1 SGHVS and CDR2 FQNEAQ come from the germline V gene. Between the trimmed V and J ends, which lost 2 bases and 2 bases, there was a span of 10 bases. The CDR3 region has the DNA TGTGCCAGCAGCTTACAACTAGCCCCCTACGAGCAGTACTTC. Its translation is CASSLQLAPYEQYF.

This clone was seen once. The CDR3: CASSLGSSYGYTF. The CDR3, as DNA: TGTGCCAGCAGTTTGGGCAGTTCCTATGGCTACACCTTC. The V and J genes are TRBV28 and TRBJ1-2; D ambiguous. The CDR3 runs to 13 residues. Germline V CDR1 and CDR2: MDHEN, SYDVKM. The germline V and J ends were trimmed by 3 bases and 4 bases, with 9 bases remaining between them.

V and J are TRBV23-1 and TRBJ2-3; TRBD1 or TRBD2 may be the D gene (5 bases each). TRBV23-1 is an open reading frame whose function is uncertain. V lost 6 bases to trimming and J lost 2 bases, with 15 bases between them. CDR3 length equals 15 residues. The CDR3: CASRNRDQSTDTQYF. CDR3 bases: TGCGCCAGCAGAAATCGGGACCAATCCACAGATACGCAGTATTTT.

This chain uses TRBV7-3 with TRBJ2-3; D is ambiguous. The V and J ends lost 5 bases and 6 bases respectively, with 12 bases between them. CDR3 size: 13 residues. In germline, CDR1 is SGHTA, CDR2 FQGTGA. Here the CDR3 reads CASSADPGDTQYF. The DNA for the CDR3 is TGTGCCAGCAGCGCCGATCCCGGCGATACGCAGTATTTT.

This chain joins TRBV6-2 or TRBV6-3 and TRBJ2-3; 8 bases align to TRBD1. The germline gives CDR1 MNHEY, CDR2 SVGEGT. The CDR3 length is 15 residues. The junction had 7 bases not matched to a gene; V was cut back by 6 bases and J by 2 bases. The CDR3 region has the DNA TGTGCCAGCAGCCCCGGACAGGGTCACACAGATACGCAGTATTTT. This sequence encodes CASSPGQGHTDTQYF.

The rearrangement joins TRBV6-5 to TRBJ2-3; the D gene is possibly TRBD1 (5 bases). The V end lost 0 bases, the J end lost 6 bases, and 13 bases lay between the germline ends. Germline CDR1 and CDR2: MNHEY and SVGAGI. The CDR3 is 15 amino acids. The CDR3 bases are TGTGCCAGCAGTTACTCGATCAGGGCCGTGGATACGCAGTATTTT. The encoded protein is CASSYSIRAVDTQYF.

V usage is TRBV10-2 and J usage is TRBJ2-1, with 7 positions matching TRBD1. With V trimmed by 7 bases and J by 5 bases, 5 bases remained unmatched. The CDR3 runs to 13 residues. The germline CDR1 and CDR2 sequences are WSHSY and SAAADI. This CDR3 reads CASTGQEHNEQFF. The CDR3 DNA follows: TGCGCCAGCACCGGACAGGAGCACAATGAGCAGTTCTTC.

V is TRBV18 and J is TRBJ2-3; D gene unclear. Germline-derived CDR1 and CDR2 are KGHSH and LQKENI. The V gene lost 3 bases and the J gene lost 1 base, with 14 bases spanning the gap. CDR3 length: 16 residues. Here the CDR3 DNA reads TGTGCCAGCTCACCCTACTCGGCTGGGGGCACAGATACGCAGTATTTT. Its protein product is CASSPYSAGGTDTQYF.

This chain joins TRBV4-1 and TRBJ1-2, with 9 bases that match TRBD1. V was clipped by 4 bases and J by 2 bases; unmatched bases: 5. Germline assignment: CDR1 MGHRA and CDR2 YSYEKL. The CDR3 length is 15 residues. The DNA for the CDR3 is TGCGCCAGCAGCCGCCCGGGACAGGGAAACTATGGCTACACCTTC. Its protein is CASSRPGQGNYGYTF.

The CDR3, as DNA: TGTGCCAGCAGCGCCGACGTGGGGGCGGACTATGGCTACACCTTC. This encodes CASSADVGADYGYTF. This chain links TRBV9 with TRBJ1-2; D may be TRBD1 (6 bases). The CDR3 sequence is 15 residues long. With 3 bases removed from V and 3 bases from J, the gap between germline ends came to 15 bases. Germline V gene lookup returns CDR1 SGDLS and CDR2 YYNGEE.

The rearrangement links TRBV5-8 to TRBJ2-6, with no clear D. Trimming shortened V by 0 bases and J by 10 bases, and 2 bases separated the two germline ends. The germline V gene encodes CDR1 SGHTS and CDR2 YDEGEE. The CDR3 runs 11 residues. The CDR3 sequence: CASSLGNVLTF. CDR3 DNA: TGTGCCAGCAGCTTGGGGAACGTCCTGACTTTC.

The chain joins TRBV7-6 to TRBJ2-5; TRBD1 might be the D (6 bases). CDR3 length: 14 amino acids. Between the trimmed V and J ends, which lost 5 bases and 0 bases, there was a span of 10 bases. Per the germline V gene, CDR1 is SGHVS and CDR2 is FNYEAQ. The CDR3 bases are TGTGCCAGCAGCAAAACAGGGAACCAAGAGACCCAGTACTTC. Residues: CASSKTGNQETQYF.

This clone appeared once. The V and J genes are TRBV4-3 and TRBJ1-5; D is possibly TRBD1 (5 bases). Germline CDR1 LGHNA, CDR2 YSLEER. The CDR3 runs to 15 residues. The V gene lost 0 bases and the J gene lost 5 bases, with 11 bases spanning the gap. The CDR3 sequence: CASSQDSQGHQPQHF. In nucleotides, the CDR3 is TGCGCCAGCAGCCAAGATTCGCAGGGACATCAGCCCCAGCATTTT.

The rearrangement links TRBV29-1 to TRBJ1-5; D is undetermined. Between the trimmed V and J ends, which lost 3 bases and 0 bases, there was a span of 9 bases. The germline V gene has CDR1 SQVTM and CDR2 ANQGSEA. This CDR3 is built from 14 residues. This CDR3 reads CSVDTGDSNQPQHF. CDR3 in DNA: TGCAGCGTTGATACCGGGGATAGCAATCAGCCCCAGCATTTT.

This chain links TRBV4-1 with TRBJ2-3; D unresolved. Germline V CDR1 and CDR2: MGHRA, YSYEKL. The CDR3 runs to 14 residues. The germline V and J ends were trimmed by 0 bases and 0 bases, with 4 bases remaining between them. In nucleotides, the CDR3 is TGCGCCAGCAGCCAAGAACGAAGCACAGATACGCAGTATTTT. Translated, it gives CASSQERSTDTQYF.

The chain uses TRBV20-1 and TRBJ1-2; tentative D call: TRBD1 (5 bases). This CDR3 has 10 amino acids. Germline loops: CDR1 DFQATT, CDR2 SNEGSKA (reference sequence). Deletions cut 6 bases from V and 13 bases from J, with 15 bases between. CDR3 nucleotides: TGCAGTGCCCTCATGCTGGGGGGCACCTTC. The encoded protein is CSALMLGGTF.

This chain joins TRBV7-9 and TRBJ2-5, with D possibly being TRBD1 (6 bases). CDR1 SEHNR and CDR2 FQNEAQ come from the germline V gene (reference sequence). Trimming pared 2 bases from V and 3 bases from J, leaving 13 bases between. CDR3 length: 15 residues. CDR3: CASSLLWGPKETQYF. For the CDR3, the DNA is TGTGCCAGCAGCTTATTGTGGGGGCCCAAAGAGACCCAGTACTTC.

CDR3: CASSYQGSTDTQYF. The CDR3 bases are TGTGCCAGCAGTTATCAGGGTAGCACAGATACGCAGTATTTT. The chain joins TRBV6-5 to TRBJ2-3, with a weak D call TRBD1 (5 bases). The CDR3 runs to 14 residues. With 3 bases removed from V and 0 bases from J, the gap between germline ends came to 7 bases. CDR1 is MNHEY and CDR2 is SVGAGI in the germline V gene.

The chain uses TRBV6-5 and TRBJ1-1; D is unresolved. V lost 2 bases and J lost 5, with 9 bases in between. This CDR3 spans 13 amino acids. CDR1 is MNHEY, CDR2 SVGAGI, per germline. This chain's CDR3 is CASSYGVATEAFF. The CDR3 DNA is TGTGCCAGCAGTTACGGGGTCGCAACTGAAGCTTTCTTT.

The genes are TRBV4-3 and TRBJ2-3; 9 bases line up with TRBD2. Germline V gene sequence: CDR1 LGHNA, CDR2 YSLEER. The CDR3 is 15 residues long. V shed 0 bases, J shed 4 bases, and the junction held 2 bases outside the gene matches. CDR3 sequence (DNA): TGCGCCAGCAGCCAAGACGCGGGGGGGTCAGATACGCAGTATTTT. This translates into CASSQDAGGSDTQYF.

The CDR3 bases are TGTGCCAGCAGTTTTTCAGGGGGTTTAGGCAATCAGCCCCAGCATTTT. Protein: CASSFSGGLGNQPQHF. The chain carries TRBV27 and TRBJ1-5; 7 bases align to TRBD1. CDR3 length: 16 amino acids. Germline CDR1 reads MNHEY; CDR2 reads SMNVEV (reference sequence). V shed 3 bases, J shed 2 bases, and the junction held 7 bases outside the gene matches.

This clone ranks as medium-sized. This rearrangement joins TRBV5-5 to TRBJ1-2; D unclear. V was shortened by 3 bases and J by 4 bases, with 10 bases between the two germline ends. The CDR3 has 13 amino acids. The germline gives CDR1 SGHKS, CDR2 YYEKEE (reference sequence). The CDR3 coding sequence is TGTGCCAGCAGCTCAGCGGAATTCTATGGCTACACCTTC. Protein: CASSSAEFYGYTF.

This chain connects TRBV3-1 (or the pseudogene TRBV3-2) to TRBJ2-7, with D unresolved. Trimming took off 3 bases at V and 0 bases at J, with 12 bases between the two ends. Per the germline V gene, CDR1 is LGHDT and CDR2 is YNNKEL (reference sequence). The CDR3 extends over 15 amino acids. This chain's CDR3 is CASSQGSHSSYEQYF. The CDR3 DNA is TGTGCCAGCAGCCAGGGCAGCCATAGCTCCTACGAGCAGTACTTC.

This rearrangement joins TRBV5-5 to TRBJ1-2, with 7 bases matching TRBD1. Germline CDR1 reads SGHKS; CDR2 reads YYEKEE (reference sequence). The V gene end was trimmed by 5 bases and the J gene end by 4 bases; junction bases not matched to a gene: 2. This CDR3 comprises 12 residues. The CDR3, as DNA: TGTGCCAGCAGTTGGGACAGCTATGGCTACACCTTC. It yields the protein CASSWDSYGYTF.